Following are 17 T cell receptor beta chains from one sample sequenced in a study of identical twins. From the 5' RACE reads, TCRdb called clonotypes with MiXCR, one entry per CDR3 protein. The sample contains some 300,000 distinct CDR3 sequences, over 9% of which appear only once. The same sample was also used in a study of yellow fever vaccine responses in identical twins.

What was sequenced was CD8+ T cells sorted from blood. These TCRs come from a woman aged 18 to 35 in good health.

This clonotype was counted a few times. The CDR3 protein is CASSPSTGSSGYGYTF. Here the CDR3 DNA reads TGCGCCAGCAGCCCATCGACAGGGTCAAGTGGCTATGGCTACACCTTC. The rearrangement uses TRBV4-1 and TRBJ1-2; 7 nucleotides match TRBD1. Germline V gives CDR1 MGHRA, CDR2 YSYEKL. V lost 4 bases to trimming and J lost 4 bases; unmatched junction nucleotides: 12. The CDR3 has 16 residues.

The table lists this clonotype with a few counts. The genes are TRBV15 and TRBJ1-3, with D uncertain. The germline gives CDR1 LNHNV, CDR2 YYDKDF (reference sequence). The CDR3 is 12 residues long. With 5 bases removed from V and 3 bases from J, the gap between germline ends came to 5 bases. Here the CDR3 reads CATSPLGNTIYF. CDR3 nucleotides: TGTGCCACCAGCCCACTTGGAAACACCATATATTTT.

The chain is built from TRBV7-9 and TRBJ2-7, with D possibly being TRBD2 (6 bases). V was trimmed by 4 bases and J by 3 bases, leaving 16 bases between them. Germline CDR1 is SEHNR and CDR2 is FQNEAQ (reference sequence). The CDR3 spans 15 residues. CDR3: CASSYSGGWDYEQYF. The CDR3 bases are TGTGCCAGCAGCTACAGTGGAGGGTGGGACTACGAGCAGTACTTC.

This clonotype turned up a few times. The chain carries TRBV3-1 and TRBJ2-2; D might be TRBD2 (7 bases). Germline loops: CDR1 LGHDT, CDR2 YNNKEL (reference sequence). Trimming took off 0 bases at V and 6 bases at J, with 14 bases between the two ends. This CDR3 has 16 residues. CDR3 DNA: TGTGCCAGCAGCCAAGAATCCGGGGGGCGGCCCGGGGAGCTGTTTTTT. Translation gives CASSQESGGRPGELFF.

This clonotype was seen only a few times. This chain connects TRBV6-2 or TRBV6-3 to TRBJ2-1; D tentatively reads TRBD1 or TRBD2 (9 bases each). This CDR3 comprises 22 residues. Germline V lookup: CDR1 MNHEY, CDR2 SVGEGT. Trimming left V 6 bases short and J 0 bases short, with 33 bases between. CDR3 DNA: TGTGCCAGCAGACCCGGGACAGGGAGGCGACTAGCGGCCACCAGCTCCTACAATGAGCAGTTCTTC. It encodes CASRPGTGRRLAATSSYNEQFF.

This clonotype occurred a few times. CDR3 protein: CASSLFDRGYYNEQFF. The CDR3 DNA reads TGTGCCAGCAGTTTATTCGACAGGGGATACTACAATGAGCAGTTCTTC. The gene calls are TRBV28 and TRBJ2-1; 8 bases agree with TRBD1. This CDR3 is built from 16 residues. The V gene end was trimmed by 1 base and the J gene end by 3 bases; junction bases not matched to a gene: 5. The V gene's germline CDR1 is MDHEN and CDR2 SYDVKM.

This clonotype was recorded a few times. CDR3: CASSDWARGDKETQYF. CDR3 coding DNA: TGCGCCAGCAGTGATTGGGCCAGGGGGGATAAGGAGACCCAGTACTTC. The chain carries TRBV10-2 and TRBJ2-5; TRBD1 is a possible D gene (7 bases). Germline V gene lookup returns CDR1 WSHSY and CDR2 SAAADI. The CDR3 totals 16 residues. V was shortened by 3 bases and J by 5 bases, with 19 bases between the two germline ends.

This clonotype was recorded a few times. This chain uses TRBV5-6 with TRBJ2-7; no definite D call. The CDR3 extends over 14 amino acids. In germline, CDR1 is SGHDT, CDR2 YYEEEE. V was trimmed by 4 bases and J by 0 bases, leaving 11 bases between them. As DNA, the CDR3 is TGTGCCAGCAGCGGCCGTGACGGCTCCTACGAGCAGTACGTC. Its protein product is CASSGRDGSYEQYV.

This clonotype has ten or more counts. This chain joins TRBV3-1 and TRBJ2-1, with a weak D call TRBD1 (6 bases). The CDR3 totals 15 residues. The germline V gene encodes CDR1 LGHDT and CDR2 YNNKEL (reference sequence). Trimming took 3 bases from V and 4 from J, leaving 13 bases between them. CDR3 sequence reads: CASSQVLGGYNEQFF. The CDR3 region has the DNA TGTGCCAGCAGCCAGGTTCTAGGGGGATACAATGAGCAGTTCTTC.

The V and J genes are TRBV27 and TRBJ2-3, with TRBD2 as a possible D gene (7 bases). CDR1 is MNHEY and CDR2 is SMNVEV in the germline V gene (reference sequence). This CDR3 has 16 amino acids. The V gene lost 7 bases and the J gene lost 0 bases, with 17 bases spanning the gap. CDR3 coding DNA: TGTGCCAGCACCCCCTGGGGGGGGCAGAGCACAGATACGCAGTATTTT. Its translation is CASTPWGGQSTDTQYF.

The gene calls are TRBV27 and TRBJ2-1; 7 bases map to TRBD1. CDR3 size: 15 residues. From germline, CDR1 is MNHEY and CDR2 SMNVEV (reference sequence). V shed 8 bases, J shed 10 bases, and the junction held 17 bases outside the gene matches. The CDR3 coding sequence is TGTGCCAGCGACCAAGCTAATAAGGGGGCTTGGGAGCAGTTCTTC. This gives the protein CASDQANKGAWEQFF.

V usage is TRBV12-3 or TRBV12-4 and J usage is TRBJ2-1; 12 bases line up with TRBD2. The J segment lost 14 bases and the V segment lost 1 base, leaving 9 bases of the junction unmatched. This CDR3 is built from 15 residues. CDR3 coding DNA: TGTGCCAGCAGTTTAGTACTAGCGGGAGGCAGTTTGGAGTTCTTC. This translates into CASSLVLAGGSLEFF.

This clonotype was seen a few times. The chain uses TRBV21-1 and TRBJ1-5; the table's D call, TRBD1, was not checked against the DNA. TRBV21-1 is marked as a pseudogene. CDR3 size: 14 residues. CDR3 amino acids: CASSPGGKNQPQHF. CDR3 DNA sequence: TGTGCCAGCAGCCCGGGCGGTAAAAATCAGCCCCAGCATTTT.

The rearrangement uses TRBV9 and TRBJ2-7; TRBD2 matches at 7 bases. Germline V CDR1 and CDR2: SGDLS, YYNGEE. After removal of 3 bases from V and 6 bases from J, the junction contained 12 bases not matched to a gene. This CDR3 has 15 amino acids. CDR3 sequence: CASSAGSGKSGEQYF. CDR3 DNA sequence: TGTGCCAGCAGCGCTGGGAGCGGGAAGTCGGGCGAGCAGTACTTC.

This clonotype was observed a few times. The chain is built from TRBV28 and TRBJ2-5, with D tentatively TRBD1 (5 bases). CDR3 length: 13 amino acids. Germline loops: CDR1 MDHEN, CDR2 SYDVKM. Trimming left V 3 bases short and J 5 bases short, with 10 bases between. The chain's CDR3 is CASSFSGWETQYF. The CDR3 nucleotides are TGTGCCAGCAGTTTCTCAGGGTGGGAGACCCAGTACTTC.

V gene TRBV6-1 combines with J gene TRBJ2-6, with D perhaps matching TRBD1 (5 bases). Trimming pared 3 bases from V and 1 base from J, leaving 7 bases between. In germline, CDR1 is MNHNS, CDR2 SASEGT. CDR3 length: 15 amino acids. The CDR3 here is CASSEGQSGANVLTF. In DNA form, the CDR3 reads TGTGCCAGCAGTGAGGGGCAGTCTGGGGCCAACGTCCTGACTTTC.

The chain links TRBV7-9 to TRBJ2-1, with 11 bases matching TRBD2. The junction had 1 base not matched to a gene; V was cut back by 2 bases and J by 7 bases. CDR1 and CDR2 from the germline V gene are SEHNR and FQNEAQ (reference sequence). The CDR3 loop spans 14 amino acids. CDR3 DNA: TGTGCCAGCAGCTTACCTAGCGGGAGGAATGAGCAGTTCTTC. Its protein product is CASSLPSGRNEQFF.